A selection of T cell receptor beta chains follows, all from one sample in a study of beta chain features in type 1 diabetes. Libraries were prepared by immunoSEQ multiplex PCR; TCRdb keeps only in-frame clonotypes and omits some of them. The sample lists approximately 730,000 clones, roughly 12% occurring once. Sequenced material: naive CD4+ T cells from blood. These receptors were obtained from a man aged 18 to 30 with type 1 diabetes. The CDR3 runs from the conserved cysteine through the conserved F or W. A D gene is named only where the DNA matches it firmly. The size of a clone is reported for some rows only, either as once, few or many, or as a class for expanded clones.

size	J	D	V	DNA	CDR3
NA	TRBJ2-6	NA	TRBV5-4	TGTGCCAGCAGCCTGATGCCGAAGATTTCTGGGGCCAACGTCCTGACTTTC	CASSLMPKISGANVLTF
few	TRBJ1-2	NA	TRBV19	TGTGCCAGTTGGGCCCAAACGAGGGTTGGGCATGGCTACACCTTC	CASWAQTRVGHGYTF
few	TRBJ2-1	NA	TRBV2	TGTGCCAGCAGTGCGTGGGGGTTCAATGAGCAGTTCTTC	CASSAWGFNEQFF
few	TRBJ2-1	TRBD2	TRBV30	TGTGCCGGGACCTCCCGACTAGCGGGGGTATGGATCTTC	CAGTSRLAGVWIF
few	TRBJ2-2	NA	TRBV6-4	TGTGCCAGCAGTCGAGGAGGCCTCGATAGTCTTGGCACCGGGGAGCTGTTTTTT	CASSRGGLDSLGTGELFF
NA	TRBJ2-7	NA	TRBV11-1	TGTGCCAGCAGCTCAGGACGGATATACGAGCAGTACTTC	CASSSGRIYEQYF
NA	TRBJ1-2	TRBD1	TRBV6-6	TGTGCCAGCAGCCCGGACAGGGACTATGGCTACACCTTC	CASSPDRDYGYTF
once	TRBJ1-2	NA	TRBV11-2	TGTGCCAGCAGCCCCGGGGGCTCCTATGGCTACACCTTC	CASSPGGSYGYTF
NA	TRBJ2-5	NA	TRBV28	TGTGCCAGCAGTCCTGGGGGCCCCCCAACCCAGTACTTC	CASSPGGPPTQYF
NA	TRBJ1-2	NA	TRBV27	TGTGCCAGCAGTTTATTTGCGGATGGAAACTATGGCTACACCTTC	CASSLFADGNYGYTF
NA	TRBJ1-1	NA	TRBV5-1	TGCGCCAGCAGCTTGCTGGGGACAACGAACACTGAAGCTTTCTTT	CASSLLGTTNTEAFF
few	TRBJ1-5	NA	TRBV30	TGTGCCGGCCGGGCAGGGCCTAATCAGCCCCAGCATTTT	CAGRAGPNQPQHF
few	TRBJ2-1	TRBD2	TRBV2	TGTGCCTCCCCCCGACTAGCGGAAAACGAGCAGTTCTTC	CASPRLAENEQFF
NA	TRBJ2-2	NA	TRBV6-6	TGTGCCACCATGTGGAGGAACACGAACACCGGGGAGCTGTTTTTT	CATMWRNTNTGELFF
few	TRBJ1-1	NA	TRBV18	TGTGCCAGCTCACCAAGGGAGTCGGAAGCTTTCTTT	CASSPRESEAFF
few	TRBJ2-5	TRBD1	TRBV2	TGTGCCAGCAGTCGGGACAGGGGGCAAGAGACCCAGTACTTC	CASSRDRGQETQYF
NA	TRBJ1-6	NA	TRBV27	TGTGCCAGCAGCGCAGGTGGAGGGGATTCACCCCTCCACTTT	CASSAGGGDSPLHF
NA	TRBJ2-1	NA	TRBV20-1	TGCAGTGCTATTTTCAATGAGCAGTTCTTC	CSAIFNEQFF
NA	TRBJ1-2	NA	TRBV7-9	TGTGCCAGCAGCAGGGACGGCAACTATGGCTACACCTTC	CASSRDGNYGYTF
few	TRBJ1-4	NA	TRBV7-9	TGTGCCAGCAGCTTAGCGGAAGCGAATGAAAAACTGTTTTTT	CASSLAEANEKLFF